Listed here are 17 T cell receptor beta chains from one sample, sequenced in a study of T cell responses to AZD1222 COVID-19 vaccine (dated by TCRdb to the early 2020s). This specimen's time point label, per the study, means: baseline before first vaccination. Receptors were amplified or captured by the immunoSEQ multiplex PCR assay. Imported from immuneACCESS, the table was reduced by TCRdb to in-frame sequences with V and J called. These copies leave out some clones; in studies compared against another copy, an unresolved V gene accounts for under half, and the cause of the remainder is not known. A total of around 170,000 clones appear in this sample, roughly 93% of them only once. The ten top clones hold over 0.85% of the sample. Specimen: peripheral blood, collected on day 0 of AZD1222 vaccination. The receptors here all came from an adult in good health.

The table lists this clone with a count of one. V and J are TRBV5-1 and TRBJ2-4, with D perhaps matching TRBD1 (6 bases). Germline CDR1 and CDR2: SGHRS and YFSETQ. V gave up 4 bases and J gave up 8 bases, with 10 bases separating them. The CDR3 sequence is 12 residues long. The CDR3 loop is CASSPGHDIQYF. The CDR3 DNA reads as TGCGCCAGCAGCCCGGGACACGACATTCAGTACTTC.

In DNA, the CDR3 is TGTGCCACCCTCACGAGCGCGGGGGATGGCTACACCTTC. As protein: CATLTSAGDGYTF. The chain has TRBV15 and TRBJ1-2; weak D call: TRBD1 (5 bases). Trimming shortened V by 8 bases and J by 6 bases, and 16 bases separated the two germline ends. This CDR3 comprises 13 residues. Looked up from germline, CDR1 is LNHNV and CDR2 is YYDKDF (reference sequence).

This chain uses TRBV5-4 with TRBJ1-2; no definite D call. Deletions cut 5 bases from V and 0 bases from J, with 5 bases between. The CDR3 consists of 12 residues. In germline, CDR1 is SGHNT, CDR2 YYREEE (reference sequence). The CDR3 here is CASRTANYGYTF. The CDR3, as DNA: TGTGCCAGCAGAACCGCTAACTATGGCTACACCTTC.

V is TRBV2 and J is TRBJ2-1; D is possibly TRBD2 (5 bases). The germline V and J ends were trimmed by 0 bases and 0 bases, with 9 bases remaining between them. CDR3 length: 16 residues. CDR1 and CDR2 from the germline V gene are SNHLY and FYNNEI. The CDR3 DNA follows: TGTGCCAGCAGTGAAGCGCGAGCGGCCTCCTACAATGAGCAGTTCTTC. Its translation is CASSEARAASYNEQFF.

This sequence joins TRBV7-3 and TRBJ1-6; 9 nucleotides align to TRBD1. The CDR3 sequence is 16 residues long. CDR1 is SGHTA and CDR2 is FQGTGA in the germline V gene. Trimming removed 2 bases from V and 8 bases from J; junction bases left unmatched: 7. The DNA for the CDR3 is TGTGCCAGCAGCTTATTTGGGACAGGGCCTGATTCACCCCTCCACTTT. Its translation: CASSLFGTGPDSPLHF.

This chain connects TRBV7-3 to TRBJ2-3, with TRBD2 matching over 10 bases. CDR1 is SGHTA and CDR2 is FQGTGA in the germline V gene. Germline trimming cut 5 bases from V and 4 bases from J; bases unmatched to any gene: 6. This CDR3 spans 15 amino acids. The CDR3 is CASSPSSGRSDTQYF. In DNA form, the CDR3 reads TGTGCCAGCAGCCCATCTAGCGGGAGATCAGATACGCAGTATTTT.

The rearrangement uses TRBV2 and TRBJ1-1; D not resolved. CDR3 length: 13 amino acids. Germline loops: CDR1 SNHLY, CDR2 FYNNEI. V was clipped by 8 bases and J by 0 bases, with 10 bases between them. The CDR3 coding sequence is TGTGCCAGCCAGTATACTCTGAACACTGAAGCTTTCTTT. Its protein product is CASQYTLNTEAFF.

The gene calls are TRBV10-3 and TRBJ2-2; D not resolved. Germline V gene sequence: CDR1 ENHRY, CDR2 SYGVKD. Trimming cost V 0 bases and J 0 bases, with 11 bases left between them. The CDR3 contains 17 residues. As DNA, the CDR3 is TGTGCCATCAGTGAGTCGGGTGTGGAGACGAACACCGGGGAGCTGTTTTTT. Amino acids: CAISESGVETNTGELFF.

V and J are TRBV11-2 and TRBJ2-7, with unresolved D. The germline CDR1 and CDR2 sequences are SGHAT and FQNNGV. V lost 3 bases, J lost 1 base, and 7 bases lay in between. The length of the CDR3 is 13 residues. In DNA form, the CDR3 reads TGTGCCAGCAGCTTCTCCAGGTCCTACGAGCAGTACTTC. Residues: CASSFSRSYEQYF.

In DNA, the CDR3 is TGTGCCAGCAGTGCCCAGGGTGTCGGCAATCAGCCCCAGCATTTT. Translating gives CASSAQGVGNQPQHF. This chain links TRBV2 with TRBJ1-5; possibly TRBD1 for D (5 bases). The V gene's germline CDR1 is SNHLY and CDR2 FYNNEI. The CDR3 extends over 15 amino acids. Trimming pared 4 bases from V and 2 bases from J, leaving 12 bases between.

This chain joins TRBV2 and TRBJ1-1, with D uncertain. The V gene's germline CDR1 is SNHLY and CDR2 FYNNEI. Trimming shortened V by 2 bases and J by 2 bases, and 12 bases separated the two germline ends. The CDR3 extends over 15 amino acids. CDR3 amino acids: CASSERRQANTEAFF. The CDR3 DNA reads as TGTGCCAGCAGTGAACGTCGCCAGGCCAACACTGAAGCTTTCTTT.

The J gene is TRBJ2-2, the V gene TRBV29-1; D not resolved. The CDR3 extends over 13 amino acids. V lost 8 bases and J 6 bases, leaving 16 bases between the germline ends. Germline values: CDR1 SQVTM, CDR2 ANQGSEA. As DNA, the CDR3 is TGCAGCACCCAATTGGGGATCGCCGGGGAGCTGTTTTTT. Translated: CSTQLGIAGELFF.

The chain uses TRBV5-4 and TRBJ2-3; TRBD2 matches at 7 bases. V gave up 4 bases and J gave up 5 bases; unmatched junction bases: 10. This CDR3 contains 15 residues. Germline assignment: CDR1 SGHNT and CDR2 YYREEE (reference sequence). CDR3 residues: CASSPGLTSLDTQYF. For the CDR3, the DNA is TGTGCCAGCAGCCCCGGCCTGACTAGCTTAGATACGCAGTATTTT.

The gene calls are TRBV7-9 and TRBJ1-5; D unclear. This CDR3 region has 15 residues. The germline V gene encodes CDR1 SEHNR and CDR2 FQNEAQ (reference sequence). V lost 6 bases to trimming and J lost 1 base, with 13 bases between them. CDR3 in DNA: TGTGCCAGCAGTTTAACTATTGGGAGCAATCAGCCCCAGCATTTT. Translated: CASSLTIGSNQPQHF.

In regard to this clone: Additional DNA sequences in this sample encode the identical CDR3. The chain employs TRBV7-2 and TRBJ2-3; 7 bases align to TRBD2. The CDR3 loop spans 15 amino acids. CDR1 and CDR2 from the germline V gene are SGHTA and FQGNSA. V lost 0 bases and J lost 3; bases outside the gene matches: 3. The CDR3 reads CASSLAGGPTDTQYF. The DNA for the CDR3 is TGTGCCAGCAGCTTAGCGGGAGGGCCAACAGATACGCAGTATTTT.

The rearrangement uses TRBV14 and TRBJ2-7; perhaps TRBD2 as D (5 bases). V was clipped by 4 bases and J by 0 bases, with 16 bases between them. CDR3 length: 16 residues. Germline V lookup: CDR1 SGHDN, CDR2 FVKESK. The CDR3: CASSLQRSGLSYEQYF. The CDR3 DNA sequence: TGTGCCAGCAGCCTCCAACGCTCTGGACTCTCCTACGAGCAGTACTTC. Full variable domain (remainder filled in from reference TRBV14 and TRBJ2-7): EAGVTQFPSHSVIEKGQTVTLRCDPISGHDNLYWYRRVMGKEIKFLLHFVKESKQDESGMPNNRFLAERTGGTYSTLKVQPAELEDSGVYFCASSLQRSGLSYEQYFGPGTRLTVT.

This chain links TRBV2 with TRBJ2-3; D call uncertain. Germline CDR1 and CDR2: SNHLY and FYNNEI. Trimming took off 5 bases at V and 6 bases at J, with 9 bases between the two ends. The CDR3 sequence is 12 residues long. CDR3 coding DNA: TGTGCCAGCAGTCGACTCCGTGATACGCAGTATTTT. Its translation: CASSRLRDTQYF.